One and the same sample provided the 16 T cell receptor beta chains below, sequenced in a study of cytomegalovirus exposure and HLA in healthy donors. Amplification used 60 Vbeta primers and 13 Jbeta primers. The protocol was immunoSEQ multiplex PCR, while the TCRdb copy is restricted to in-frame clones and leaves out a portion. The sample contains roughly 71,000 clones, 65% to 70% of which appear only once. What was sequenced was PBMCs. These receptors were taken from a man in his forties or fifties in good health and CMV-seropositive.

In its sample, this clone ranks as large. Other nucleotide sequences from this sample produce the same CDR3. The CDR3 coding sequence is TGTGCCAGCAGCTTCGGGGACAGGGCCTACAATGAGCAGTTCTTC. Amino acid sequence: CASSFGDRAYNEQFF. The chain is built from TRBV5-6 and TRBJ2-1, with 9 bases lining up with TRBD1. Germline V gene data show CDR1 as SGHDT and CDR2 as YYEEEE. The CDR3 sequence is 15 residues long. After removal of 2 bases from V and 2 bases from J, the junction contained 2 bases not matched to a gene.

This chain links TRBV7-2 with TRBJ2-3; TRBD2 agrees at 8 bases. V trimming: 2 bases; J trimming: 0 bases; junction bases outside the gene matches: 7. Germline lookup yields CDR1 SGHTA and CDR2 FQGNSA. The CDR3 is 17 amino acids. The CDR3 sequence: CASSLLGGGWSTDTQYF. In nucleotides, the CDR3 is TGTGCCAGCAGCTTACTGGGCGGGGGGTGGAGCACAGATACGCAGTATTTT.

As to this clone: At one end, the junction sequence differs from germline, possibly due to a read error. CDR3 bases: TGTGCTAGCAGCTTTAGTCAGGGCACCGGGGAGCTGTTTTTT. Residues: CASSFSQGTGELFF. The V and J genes are TRBV7-7 and TRBJ2-2; TRBD1 might be the D (5 bases). Germline V gives CDR1 SSHAT, CDR2 FNYEAQ (reference sequence). The CDR3 contains 14 residues. The full variable domain, rest sourced from reference TRBV7-7 and TRBJ2-2, is GAGVSQSPRYKVTKRGQDVTLRCDPISSHATLYWYQQALGQGPEFLTYFNYEAQPDKSGLPSDRFSAERPEGSISTLTIQRTEQRDSAMYRCASSFSQGTGELFFGEGSRLTVL.

The chain couples TRBV5-1 to TRBJ2-7; tentatively, D is TRBD1 (6 bases). CDR1 and CDR2 from the germline V gene are SGHRS and YFSETQ. This CDR3 region has 15 residues. V was trimmed by 5 bases and J by 0 bases, leaving 15 bases between them. As DNA, the CDR3 is TGCGCCAGCAGGAATGGACAGTCCTTCTCCTACGAGCAGTACTTC. Translating it yields CASRNGQSFSYEQYF.

The J gene is TRBJ1-1, the V gene TRBV7-8; maybe TRBD1 (6 bases). CDR3 length: 13 amino acids. V shed 5 bases and J shed 2 bases, with 9 bases lying between them. In germline, CDR1 is SGHVS, CDR2 FQNEAQ. CDR3 in DNA: TGTGCCAGCAGCCGGGACACTAACACTGAAGCTTTCTTT. Encoded protein: CASSRDTNTEAFF.

The rearrangement links TRBV11-3 to TRBJ2-2; perhaps TRBD2 as D (5 bases). The CDR3 contains 15 residues. CDR1 SGHNT and CDR2 YENEEA come from the germline V gene. V was pared by 6 bases and J by 5 bases, with 16 bases between. In DNA, the CDR3 is TGTGCCAGCAGTAAGACTGGGAGTGGGACCGGGGAGCTGTTTTTT. Encoded protein: CASSKTGSGTGELFF.

V and J are TRBV5-4 and TRBJ2-1; TRBD1 matches at 12 bases. The V segment lost 2 bases and the J segment 8 bases; nucleotides outside the gene matches: 5. Germline V lookup: CDR1 SGHNT, CDR2 YYREEE (reference sequence). The CDR3 has 15 amino acids. DNA for the CDR3: TGTGCCAGCAGCTTCCGGGACAGGGGGCAATATGAGCAGTTCTTC. Amino acids: CASSFRDRGQYEQFF.

V gene TRBV28 combines with J gene TRBJ2-5; possible D gene TRBD1, 5 bases. The CDR3 loop spans 12 amino acids. V was cut by 7 bases and J by 5 bases, with 11 bases left in between. The V gene's germline CDR1 is MDHEN and CDR2 SYDVKM. CDR3 loop: CASKGPRETQYF. The CDR3 nucleotides are TGTGCCAGCAAGGGGCCAAGGGAGACCCAGTACTTC.

V gene TRBV10-3 combines with J gene TRBJ1-6, with a weak D call TRBD1 (5 bases). The CDR3 spans 13 residues. Trimming stripped 5 bases from V and 9 bases from J, with 11 bases between. CDR1 is ENHRY, CDR2 SYGVKD, per germline. The CDR3 nucleotides read TGTGCCATCAGTCCAGGGCGGGGTTCACCCCTCCACTTT. It translates to CAISPGRGSPLHF.

The V gene is TRBV7-2, the J gene TRBJ1-2; 11 bases line up with TRBD1. The CDR3 totals 15 residues. J lost 4 bases, V lost 4 bases, and 5 bases had no gene match. Per the germline V gene, CDR1 is SGHTA and CDR2 is FQGNSA. The CDR3 reads CASSSGQGALYGYTF. CDR3 nucleotides: TGTGCCAGCAGCTCCGGACAGGGGGCCCTCTATGGCTACACCTTC.

The V call is TRBV4-3, the J call TRBJ2-5, with a weak D call TRBD1 (5 bases). Germline CDR1 is LGHNA and CDR2 is YSLEER. The CDR3 has 15 amino acids. V was cut by 3 bases and J by 4 bases, with 15 bases left in between. CDR3 amino acids: CASSHYVGQGETQYF. In DNA, the CDR3 is TGCGCCAGCAGCCACTATGTGGGGCAGGGAGAGACCCAGTACTTC.

This clone has just one count. The chain carries TRBV6-5 and TRBJ1-2, with 7 bases lining up with TRBD1. The V and J ends lost 0 bases and 5 bases, in that order; junction bases with no gene match: 3. The CDR3 has 14 residues. CDR1 MNHEY and CDR2 SVGAGI come from the germline V gene. The CDR3 DNA sequence: TGTGCCAGCAGTTACTCGACAGGGACTTATGGCTACACCTTC. It specifies CASSYSTGTYGYTF.

V gene TRBV6-5 combines with J gene TRBJ2-2; weak D call: TRBD2 (7 bases). With 6 bases removed from V and 0 bases from J, the gap between germline ends came to 11 bases. This CDR3 region has 15 residues. Per germline, CDR1 MNHEY and CDR2 SVGAGI. This CDR3 reads CASRDGGPNTGELFF. The CDR3 DNA sequence: TGTGCCAGCAGAGACGGGGGGCCGAACACCGGGGAGCTGTTTTTT.

The chain couples TRBV6-5 to TRBJ1-3; 9 bases align to TRBD1. V shed 5 bases and J 7 bases; nucleotides not matched to a gene: 3. The CDR3 is 13 residues long. Germline V gene data show CDR1 as MNHEY and CDR2 as SVGAGI. CDR3 sequence: CASSPDRGNTIYF. CDR3 nucleotides: TGTGCCAGCAGTCCAGACAGGGGGAACACCATATATTTT.

The chain has TRBV6-1 and TRBJ2-7, with TRBD2 as a possible D gene (6 bases). CDR1 MNHNS and CDR2 SASEGT come from the germline V gene. This CDR3 comprises 14 residues. The germline V and J ends were trimmed by 7 bases and 2 bases, with 15 bases remaining between them. The CDR3 DNA sequence: TGTGCCAGCACCCCCGCTGGCGGGACCTACGAGCAGTACTTC. The encoded protein is CASTPAGGTYEQYF.

The chain recombines TRBV4-2 with TRBJ1-1; no clear D. Trimming removed 1 base from V and 3 bases from J, with 9 bases in between. The CDR3 sequence is 14 residues long. The germline V gene has CDR1 LGHNA and CDR2 YNFKEQ. CDR3 sequence reads: CASSQVGSDTEAFF. The CDR3 bases are TGTGCCAGCAGCCAAGTCGGCAGCGACACTGAAGCTTTCTTT.